One and the same sample provided the 12 T cell receptor beta chains below, sequenced in a study of CD8 T cells in ankylosing spondylitis. Whole-study findings and limits: Roughly eight highly homologous variants made up a TCR beta motif that seemed to typify ankylosing spondylitis blood.

TCRdb processed the 5' RACE reads anew with MiXCR; each CDR3 protein has one entry. This sample carries under 450,000 distinct CDR3 sequences, roughly a sixth of them seen once, and the ten largest clones take 0.85% to 1.3%. The antigens of these receptors remain unknown. Sequences were obtained from blood, either unsorted or a sorted T cell fraction (not recorded which). The receptor set was obtained from a male donor with ankylosing spondylitis.

V gene TRBV5-1 combines with J gene TRBJ2-1, with 11 bases that match TRBD2. The trim removed 3 bases at V and 7 bases at J, leaving 6 bases unmatched. Per germline, CDR1 SGHRS and CDR2 YFSETQ. This CDR3 is 15 amino acids long. CDR3 coding DNA: TGCGCCAGCAGCTCGGTAGCGGGAGGGAGGAATGAGCAGTTCTTC. Amino acids: CASSSVAGGRNEQFF.

This clonotype was seen a handful of times. The chain is built from TRBV7-2 and TRBJ2-7; perhaps TRBD2 as D (6 bases). CDR1 is SGHTA and CDR2 is FQGNSA in the germline V gene. V lost 6 bases and J lost 3, with 18 bases in between. CDR3 length: 15 amino acids. In DNA form, the CDR3 reads TGTGCCAGCAGGAGAGACGGGGGAGGTATCTACGAGCAGTACTTC. The encoded protein is CASRRDGGGIYEQYF.

This clonotype was counted at least ten times. This rearrangement joins TRBV6-5 to TRBJ1-1; D remains unclear. The V gene lost 4 bases and the J gene lost 6 bases, with 6 bases spanning the gap. The CDR3 consists of 11 residues. Germline loops: CDR1 MNHEY, CDR2 SVGAGI. CDR3 nucleotides: TGTGCCAGCAGTTTTAGGGCTGAAGCTTTCTTT. Protein sequence: CASSFRAEAFF.

This clonotype occurred a few times. The chain recombines TRBV5-1 with TRBJ1-1, with D unclear. V was clipped by 1 base and J by 0 bases, with 7 bases between them. The germline V gene encodes CDR1 SGHRS and CDR2 YFSETQ. There are 14 residues in the CDR3. As DNA, the CDR3 is TGCGCCAGCAGCTTGACAGTTATGAACACTGAAGCTTTCTTT. Translated: CASSLTVMNTEAFF.

This clonotype was detected a few times. V gene TRBV7-2 combines with J gene TRBJ2-1, with 7 bases that match TRBD2. The germline V gene encodes CDR1 SGHTA and CDR2 FQGNSA. The CDR3 runs 15 residues. Trimming at V came to 5 bases and at J to 8 bases, leaving 12 bases not matched to a gene. The CDR3 region is CASSPRVAGADEQFF. In DNA form, the CDR3 reads TGTGCCAGCAGCCCCCGAGTTGCGGGAGCTGATGAGCAGTTCTTC.

This clonotype came up a few times. CDR3 sequence: CASSLAVGQGRGYTF. The DNA for the CDR3 is TGCGCCAGCAGCTTGGCGGTAGGACAGGGGAGAGGCTACACCTTC. The genes are TRBV5-1 and TRBJ1-2; 9 bases fit TRBD1. Germline V gene data show CDR1 as SGHRS and CDR2 as YFSETQ. The CDR3 totals 15 residues. J was trimmed by 8 bases and V by 0 bases; bases with no gene match: 8.

The chain is built from TRBV6-1 and TRBJ2-4; 7 nucleotides line up with TRBD2. Germline trimming cut 1 base from V and 7 bases from J; bases unmatched to any gene: 7. The CDR3 loop spans 15 amino acids. Germline V gene lookup returns CDR1 MNHNS and CDR2 SASEGT. The chain's CDR3 is CASSEGATSRNIQYF. The CDR3 DNA reads as TGTGCCAGCAGTGAAGGGGCGACTAGCAGGAACATTCAGTACTTC.

This clonotype was picked up a small number of times. V is TRBV20-1 and J is TRBJ2-1, with 9 bases lining up with TRBD2. With V trimmed by 5 bases and J by 0 bases, 2 bases remained unmatched. Germline assignment: CDR1 DFQATT and CDR2 SNEGSKA (reference sequence). The CDR3 is 14 residues long. The CDR3 spells CSAYSGSSYNEQFF. CDR3 nucleotide sequence: TGCAGTGCTTATAGCGGGAGCTCCTACAATGAGCAGTTCTTC.

This chain connects TRBV20-1 to TRBJ2-5; possibly TRBD2 for D (6 bases). This CDR3 comprises 15 residues. CDR1 and CDR2 from the germline V gene are DFQATT and SNEGSKA (reference sequence). Trimming removed 3 bases at V and 0 bases at J, with 14 bases between. CDR3 region: CSASMGAGYQETQYF. Written as DNA, the CDR3 is TGCAGTGCTAGCATGGGTGCGGGGTACCAAGAGACCCAGTACTTC.

The sample holds many counts of this clonotype. The chain has TRBV4-2 and TRBJ2-1, with 8 bases that match TRBD1. There are 17 residues in the CDR3. Germline CDR1 is LGHNA and CDR2 is YNFKEQ. V lost 0 bases to trimming and J lost 5 bases; unmatched junction nucleotides: 9. The DNA of the CDR3 is TGTGCCAGCAGCCAAGATCCAGGACAGGGTTCCCACAATGAGCAGTTCTTC. It specifies CASSQDPGQGSHNEQFF.

V usage is TRBV20-1 and J usage is TRBJ1-6, with 8 bases matching TRBD1. The CDR3 totals 14 residues. The germline CDR1 and CDR2 sequences are DFQATT and SNEGSKA (reference sequence). V lost 6 bases and J lost 8; bases outside the gene matches: 9. CDR3 sequence: CSAQTGVRHSPLHF. The CDR3 bases are TGCAGTGCGCAGACAGGGGTTCGGCATTCACCCCTCCACTTT.

Many counts were recorded for this clonotype. The J gene is TRBJ2-7, the V gene TRBV6-5; D is unresolved. Between the trimmed V and J ends, which lost 6 bases and 2 bases, there was a span of 8 bases. Germline V lookup: CDR1 MNHEY, CDR2 SVGAGI. The CDR3 extends over 12 amino acids. CDR3 sequence: CASRDTTYEQYF. The CDR3 DNA is TGTGCCAGCAGAGACACGACCTACGAGCAGTACTTC.